This TCR beta chain appears in the sequencing data of a study of Tregs in tolerant kidney transplant recipients. Study-wide context: Recipients received nonmyeloablative bone marrow transplants from related graft donors, with transient mixed chimerism. General study findings and limits: The small number of patients limits these findings pending further validation. Activated donor B cell expansion appeared to reveal the most relevant donor-specific TCRbeta repertoire. This study did not directly address biological reproducibility.

This clone was counted only a few times. Its antigen is as yet unknown. The repertoire was sequenced with immunoSEQ multiplex PCR; TCRdb's copy has only in-frame clones and lacks some. Among about 69,000 clones listed, roughly 91% were seen once. This CDR3 spans 16 amino acids. Trimming shortened V by 2 bases and J by 2 bases, and 12 bases separated the two germline ends. Germline CDR1 reads SGHNT; CDR2 reads YENEEA. This chain joins TRBV11-3 and TRBJ2-2; no clear D gene. This TCR was recovered from a human donor who received a combined kidney and bone marrow transplant. This specimen consisted of CD4+ T cells from blood, obtained before the transplant. In nucleotides, the CDR3 is TGTGCCAGCAGCTTATTCCCCAGTTCCAACACCGGGGAGCTGTTTTTT. Residues: CASSLFPSSNTGELFF.